A selection of T cell receptor beta chains follows, all from one sample in a study of blood T cell repertoires in COVID-19. The protocol was immunoSEQ multiplex PCR, while the TCRdb copy is restricted to in-frame clones and leaves out a portion. The sample lists roughly 93,000 clones, about 89% occurring once. The source material was peripheral blood. The receptors shown here come from a human donor in a cohort sampled during active COVID-19. Both conserved end residues are trimmed from each CDR3. Where a row states a size, it is once, few, many or the class of an expanded clone; other rows omit it.

j_call	cdr3_length	v_call	clone_size	cdr3_aa
TRBJ2-2	13	TRBV7-2	NA	ASSLSERSTGELF
TRBJ2-5	12	TRBV6-5	NA	ASSRLADQETQY
TRBJ2-6	13	TRBV10-3	NA	AISEEGVGANVLT
TRBJ1-1	15	TRBV28	NA	ASSFSWDRGMNTEAF
TRBJ2-3	12	TRBV25-1	NA	ASRHSGGTDTQY
TRBJ2-7	12	TRBV15	NA	ATSRVGDRDEQY
TRBJ2-7	13	TRBV19	NA	ASSTPGGLGYEQY
TRBJ2-1	14	TRBV5-1	once	ASSLTSGTGGNEQF
TRBJ1-3	12	TRBV28	NA	ASSPPGPLNTIY
TRBJ1-1	12	TRBV27	NA	ASSTQGPNTEAF
TRBJ2-5	14	TRBV7-2	NA	ASSSTPGLDGETQY
TRBJ2-7	14	TRBV14	NA	ASSQEPGLHSYEQY
TRBJ2-5	11	TRBV24-1	NA	ATSAQKWETQY
TRBJ1-1	12	TRBV6-2/TRBV6-3	NA	ASSSEGRTMEAF
TRBJ2-7	11	TRBV7-2	NA	ASSSVRSYEQY
TRBJ1-5	13	TRBV7-2	NA	ASTFAGGGNQPQH
TRBJ2-4	12	TRBV11-2	NA	ASSLAGGRNIQY
TRBJ1-5	11	TRBV7-9	NA	ASSHSGNQPQH
TRBJ2-7	12	TRBV11-1	NA	ASSSSGRLNEQY
TRBJ2-3	14	TRBV5-1	once	ASSLGTSGITDTQY
TRBJ2-1	13	TRBV19	NA	ASSLQGGPYNEQF
TRBJ1-1	7	TRBV18	NA	VAVQRAF
TRBJ1-3	10	TRBV12-3/TRBV12-4	NA	ASRGLVDTIY
TRBJ2-2	14	TRBV13	NA	ASSPGTSGRTGELF
TRBJ2-5	13	TRBV28	NA	ASSRLAEPQETQY
TRBJ2-7	13	TRBV28	few	ASSLSSFTRYEQY
TRBJ2-2	14	TRBV7-3	NA	ASSSQGTGPTGELF
TRBJ2-5	12	TRBV6-5	NA	ASSRDSFQETQY
TRBJ2-2	11	TRBV19	NA	ASSIGDTGELF
TRBJ2-7	11	TRBV15	few	ATRGLAENEQY
TRBJ2-3	12	TRBV18	NA	ASSPNWSTDTQY
TRBJ2-1	14	TRBV11-2	NA	ASSLVGSPLPREQF
TRBJ2-5	11	TRBV3-1/TRBV3-2	NA	ASSQEGGETQY
TRBJ2-7	13	TRBV6-5	NA	ASSPRGKGAYEQY
TRBJ1-2	11	TRBV29-1	NA	SVNQGADYGYT
TRBJ1-1	11	TRBV18	NA	ASSPSTYTEAF
TRBJ2-3	15	TRBV13	NA	ASSSGLAGVVADTQY
TRBJ2-4	14	TRBV5-1	NA	ASSSGAGVGKNIQY
TRBJ1-2	13	TRBV24-1	NA	ATSDLKQGRKGYT
TRBJ2-2	19	TRBV7-7	NA	ASSSGTSGRAVAANTGELF
TRBJ2-7	9	TRBV28	NA	ASSLYYEQY
TRBJ2-3	11	TRBV19	NA	ASSITGTDTQY
TRBJ1-4	12	TRBV11-2	NA	ASSLWQGEEKLF
TRBJ1-1	12	TRBV27	NA	ASSSLERNTEAF
TRBJ2-1	15	TRBV7-9	NA	ASSFASGLVIYNEQF
TRBJ1-5	12	TRBV15	NA	ATSKGQGGQPQH
TRBJ2-2	11	TRBV12-3/TRBV12-4	few	ASSLQSGGELF
TRBJ2-7	13	TRBV27	NA	ASSLGTSGKDEQY
TRBJ2-7	11	TRBV5-6	NA	ASSFGEDYEQY
TRBJ2-1	12	TRBV10-1	NA	ASSGASGANEQF
TRBJ2-7	12	TRBV28	NA	ASSLTGSLYEQY
TRBJ1-2	12	TRBV27	NA	ASSFRSGGYGYT
TRBJ1-6	15	TRBV7-8	once	ASSSSRDRAFNSPLH